This T cell receptor beta chain was found in a study of blood T cell repertoires in COVID-19. In the study overall: Donors in the United States, Italy and Spain gave samples during acute or convalescent COVID-19. PBMCs, B-cell-depleted T cells, or T cells were the source of the cDNA or gDNA that made up the material.

J lost 8 bases, V lost 6 bases, and 6 bases had no gene match. The CDR3 spans 13 residues. The germline V gene has CDR1 LNHDA and CDR2 SQIVND (reference sequence). In the study's own analysis: The authors estimated nucleated cell counts from reference gene primer amplification. TCRdb's copy holds only in-frame clones and misses some; the assay was immunoSEQ multiplex PCR. V and J calls and clone size are copied from that table; D and trimming were computed from the DNA. There are 300,000 to 400,000 clones in the sample; around 87% occur only once, and roughly 7.1% lies in the top ten. This sequence was found in a woman aged 50 to 60 who had recovered from COVID-19. This chain links TRBV19 with TRBJ2-1, with TRBD2 identical over 8 bases. The sequencing sample was made of peripheral blood. CDR3 sequence (DNA): TGTGCCAGTAGGGCGACTAGCGTCTATGAGCAGTTCTTC. This codes for CASRATSVYEQFF.